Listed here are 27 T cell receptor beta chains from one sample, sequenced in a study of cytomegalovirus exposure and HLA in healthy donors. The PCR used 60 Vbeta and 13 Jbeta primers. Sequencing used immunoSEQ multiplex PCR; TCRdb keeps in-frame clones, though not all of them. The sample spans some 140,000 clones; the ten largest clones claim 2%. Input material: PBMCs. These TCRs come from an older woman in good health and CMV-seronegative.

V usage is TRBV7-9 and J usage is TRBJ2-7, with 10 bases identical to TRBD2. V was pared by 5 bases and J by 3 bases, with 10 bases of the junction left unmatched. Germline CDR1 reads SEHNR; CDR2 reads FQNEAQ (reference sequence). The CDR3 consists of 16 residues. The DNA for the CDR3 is TGTGCCAGCAGCCCACAAGGACTAGCGGCCTTCTACGAGCAGTACTTC. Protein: CASSPQGLAAFYEQYF.

In nucleotides, the CDR3 is TGCGCCAGCAGCATCGGACAGGGTGCAACTAATGAAAAACTGTTTTTT. This sequence encodes CASSIGQGATNEKLFF. The genes are TRBV5-1 and TRBJ1-4; 8 nucleotides align to TRBD1. The CDR3 has 16 residues. From germline, CDR1 is SGHRS and CDR2 YFSETQ. J gave up 0 bases and V 4 bases, and 5 bases lay outside the gene matches.

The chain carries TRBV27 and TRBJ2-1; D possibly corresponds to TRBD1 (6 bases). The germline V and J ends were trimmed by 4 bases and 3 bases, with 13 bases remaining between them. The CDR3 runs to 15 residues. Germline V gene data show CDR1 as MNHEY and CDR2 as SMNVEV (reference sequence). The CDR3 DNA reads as TGTGCCAGCAGTTCATCCCCGGACAGCTACAATGAGCAGTTCTTC. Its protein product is CASSSSPDSYNEQFF.

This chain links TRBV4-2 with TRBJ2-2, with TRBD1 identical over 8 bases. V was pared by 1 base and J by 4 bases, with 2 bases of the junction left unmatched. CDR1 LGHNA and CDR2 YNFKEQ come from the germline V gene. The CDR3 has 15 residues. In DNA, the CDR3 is TGTGCCAGCAGCCAAGCCGGACAGGGCACCGGGGAGCTGTTTTTT. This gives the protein CASSQAGQGTGELFF.

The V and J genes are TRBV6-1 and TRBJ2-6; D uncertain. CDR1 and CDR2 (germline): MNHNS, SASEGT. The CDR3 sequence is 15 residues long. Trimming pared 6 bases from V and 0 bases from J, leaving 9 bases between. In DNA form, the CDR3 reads TGTGCCAGCAGCCCGAGTCGCTCTGGGGCCAACGTCCTGACTTTC. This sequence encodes CASSPSRSGANVLTF.

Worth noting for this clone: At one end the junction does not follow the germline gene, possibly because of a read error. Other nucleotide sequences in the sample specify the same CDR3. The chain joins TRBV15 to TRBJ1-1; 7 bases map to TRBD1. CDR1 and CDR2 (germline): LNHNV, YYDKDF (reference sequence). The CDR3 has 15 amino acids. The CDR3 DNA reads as TGTGCCACCACCTCGGAAATCAGGGGGAACACCGAAGCTTTCTTT. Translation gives CATTSEIRGNTEAFF. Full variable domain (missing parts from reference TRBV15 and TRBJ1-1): DAMVIQNPRYQVTQFGKPVTLSCSQTLNHNVMYWYQQKSSQAPKLLFHYYDKDFNNEADTPDNFQSRRPNTSFCFLDIRSPGLGDTAMYLCATTSEIRGNTEAFFGQGTRLTVV.

The CDR3 DNA follows: TGTGCCAGCAGCTTACCGGGGGGTTTCTATGGCTACACCTTC. Translation: CASSLPGGFYGYTF. The chain uses TRBV11-2 and TRBJ1-2; D perhaps matches TRBD1 (5 bases). The ends were cut back, 2 bases at V and 4 bases at J, with 11 bases in the middle. From germline, CDR1 is SGHAT and CDR2 FQNNGV. The CDR3 contains 14 residues. Together with reference TRBV11-2 and TRBJ1-2, the CDR3 gives the full variable domain: EAGVAQSPRYKIIEKRQSVAFWCNPISGHATLYWYQQILGQGPKLLIQFQNNGVVDDSQLPKDRFSAERLKGVDSTLKIQPAKLEDSAVYLCASSLPGGFYGYTFGSGTRLTVV.

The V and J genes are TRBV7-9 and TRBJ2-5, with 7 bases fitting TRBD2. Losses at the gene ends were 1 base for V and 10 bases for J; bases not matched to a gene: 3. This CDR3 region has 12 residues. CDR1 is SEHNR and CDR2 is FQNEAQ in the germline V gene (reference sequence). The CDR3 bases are TGTGCCAGCAGCTTAGGGGGGAGGGTCCAGTACTTC. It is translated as CASSLGGRVQYF. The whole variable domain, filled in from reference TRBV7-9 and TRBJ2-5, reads DTGVSQNPRHKITKRGQNVTFRCDPISEHNRLYWYRQTLGQGPEFLTYFQNEAQLEKSRLLSDRFSAERPKGSFSTLEIQRTEQGDSAMYLCASSLGGRVQYFGPGTRLLVL.

CDR3 amino acids: CASSSGQGGWEQYF. For the CDR3, the DNA is TGTGCCAGCAGTTCGGGACAGGGGGGATGGGAGCAGTACTTC. This chain links TRBV7-9 with TRBJ2-7, with 11 bases fitting TRBD1. Germline loops: CDR1 SEHNR, CDR2 FQNEAQ (reference sequence). This CDR3 is built from 14 residues. V was pared by 6 bases and J by 7 bases, with 8 bases of the junction left unmatched.

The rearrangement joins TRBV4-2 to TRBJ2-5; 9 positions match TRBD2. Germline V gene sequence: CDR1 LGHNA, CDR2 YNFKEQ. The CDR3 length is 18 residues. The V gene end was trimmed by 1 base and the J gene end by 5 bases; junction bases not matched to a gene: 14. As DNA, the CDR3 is TGTGCCAGCAGCCAAGGGAAAGGTGGGCGGGGGGGCCGGGAGACCCAGTACTTC. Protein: CASSQGKGGRGGRETQYF.

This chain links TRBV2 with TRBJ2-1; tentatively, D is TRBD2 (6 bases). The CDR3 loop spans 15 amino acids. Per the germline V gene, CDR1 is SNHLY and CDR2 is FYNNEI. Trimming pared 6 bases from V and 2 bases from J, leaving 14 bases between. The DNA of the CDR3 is TGTGCCAGCAGCCAGAGGAGGGGTACCTACAATGAGCAGTTCTTC. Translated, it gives CASSQRRGTYNEQFF.

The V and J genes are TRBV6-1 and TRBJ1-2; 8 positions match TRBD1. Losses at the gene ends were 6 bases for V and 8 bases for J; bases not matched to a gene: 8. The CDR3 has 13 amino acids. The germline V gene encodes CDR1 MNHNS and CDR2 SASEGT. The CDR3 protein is CASSFQGADGYTF. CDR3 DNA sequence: TGTGCCAGCAGCTTTCAGGGGGCTGACGGCTACACCTTC.

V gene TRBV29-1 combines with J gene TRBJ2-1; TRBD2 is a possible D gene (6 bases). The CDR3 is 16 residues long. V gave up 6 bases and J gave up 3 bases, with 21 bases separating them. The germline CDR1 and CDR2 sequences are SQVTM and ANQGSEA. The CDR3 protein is CSVCLASQAFYNEQFF. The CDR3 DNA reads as TGCAGCGTGTGTCTAGCGTCACAGGCGTTCTACAATGAGCAGTTCTTC.

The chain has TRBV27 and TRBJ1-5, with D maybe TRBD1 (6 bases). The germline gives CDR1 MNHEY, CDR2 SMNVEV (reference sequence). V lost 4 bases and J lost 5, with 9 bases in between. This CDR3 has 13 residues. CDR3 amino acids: CASSSTGHQPQHF. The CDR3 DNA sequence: TGTGCCAGCAGTTCTACAGGGCATCAGCCCCAGCATTTT.

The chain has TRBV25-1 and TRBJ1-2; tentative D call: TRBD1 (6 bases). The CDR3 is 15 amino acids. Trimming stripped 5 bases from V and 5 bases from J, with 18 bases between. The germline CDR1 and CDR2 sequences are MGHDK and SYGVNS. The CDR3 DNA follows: TGTGCCAGCAGTAAGGGGGAGGGCGGGCGGTATGGCTACACCTTC. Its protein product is CASSKGEGGRYGYTF.

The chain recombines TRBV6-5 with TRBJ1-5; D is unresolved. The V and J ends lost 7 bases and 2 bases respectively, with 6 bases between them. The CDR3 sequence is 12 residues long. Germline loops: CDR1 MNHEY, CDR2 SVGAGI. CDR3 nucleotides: TGTGCCAGCACCACGGGCAATCAGCCCCAGCATTTT. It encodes CASTTGNQPQHF.

DNA for the CDR3: TGTGCCAGCAGCTCTCCAGGGACAGGGGGACGAAATCAGCCCCAGCATTTT. It encodes CASSSPGTGGRNQPQHF. V usage is TRBV7-9 and J usage is TRBJ1-5; TRBD1 aligns across 11 bases. Trimming took 4 bases from V and 4 from J; bases not matched to a gene: 9. Germline V lookup: CDR1 SEHNR, CDR2 FQNEAQ (reference sequence). CDR3 length equals 17 residues.

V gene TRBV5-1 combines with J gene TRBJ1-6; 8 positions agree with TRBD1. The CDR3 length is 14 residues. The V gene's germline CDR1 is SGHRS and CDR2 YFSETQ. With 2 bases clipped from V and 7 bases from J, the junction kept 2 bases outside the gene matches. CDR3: CASSFDRGNSPLHF. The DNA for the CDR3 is TGCGCCAGCAGCTTCGACAGGGGAAATTCACCCCTCCACTTT. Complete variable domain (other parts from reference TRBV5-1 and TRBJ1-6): KAGVTQTPRYLIKTRGQQVTLSCSPISGHRSVSWYQQTPGQGLQFLFEYFSETQRNKGNFPGRFSGRQFSNSRSEMNVSTLELGDSALYLCASSFDRGNSPLHFGNGTRLTVT.

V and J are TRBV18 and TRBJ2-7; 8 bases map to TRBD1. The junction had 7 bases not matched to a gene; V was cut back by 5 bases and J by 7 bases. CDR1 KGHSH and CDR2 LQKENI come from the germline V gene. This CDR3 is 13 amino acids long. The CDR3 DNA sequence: TGTGCCAGCTCAATGGACAGGGTAGGTGAGCAGTACTTC. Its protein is CASSMDRVGEQYF.

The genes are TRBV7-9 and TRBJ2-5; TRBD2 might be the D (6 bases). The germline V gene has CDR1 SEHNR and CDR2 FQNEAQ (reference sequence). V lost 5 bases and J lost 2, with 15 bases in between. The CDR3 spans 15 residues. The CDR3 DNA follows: TGTGCCAGCAGCGCAGAGGGACTGCCACAAGAGACCCAGTACTTC. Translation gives CASSAEGLPQETQYF.

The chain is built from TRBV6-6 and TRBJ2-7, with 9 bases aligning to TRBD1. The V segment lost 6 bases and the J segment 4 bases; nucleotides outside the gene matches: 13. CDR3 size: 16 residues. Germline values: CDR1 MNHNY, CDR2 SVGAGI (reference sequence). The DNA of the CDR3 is TGTGCCAGCAGCCAAACCCATCGGACAGGGGCTTACGAGCAGTACTTC. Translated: CASSQTHRTGAYEQYF.

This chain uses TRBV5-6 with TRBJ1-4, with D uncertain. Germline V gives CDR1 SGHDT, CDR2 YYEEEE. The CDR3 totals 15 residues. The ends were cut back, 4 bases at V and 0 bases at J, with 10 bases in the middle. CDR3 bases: TGTGCCAGCAGCGTCGGTATTGCAACTAATGAAAAACTGTTTTTT. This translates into CASSVGIATNEKLFF.

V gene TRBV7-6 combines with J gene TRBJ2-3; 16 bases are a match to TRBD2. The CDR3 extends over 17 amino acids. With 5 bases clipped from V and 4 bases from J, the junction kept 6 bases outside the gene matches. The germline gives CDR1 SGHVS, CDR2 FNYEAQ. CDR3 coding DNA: TGTGCCAGCAGCCCCACGGGACTAGCGGGAGGGTCAGATACGCAGTATTTT. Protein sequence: CASSPTGLAGGSDTQYF. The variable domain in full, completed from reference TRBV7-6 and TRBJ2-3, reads GAGVSQSPRYKVTKRGQDVALRCDPISGHVSLYWYRQALGQGPEFLTYFNYEAQQDKSGLPNDRFSAERPEGSISTLTIQRTEQRDSAMYRCASSPTGLAGGSDTQYFGPGTRLTVL.

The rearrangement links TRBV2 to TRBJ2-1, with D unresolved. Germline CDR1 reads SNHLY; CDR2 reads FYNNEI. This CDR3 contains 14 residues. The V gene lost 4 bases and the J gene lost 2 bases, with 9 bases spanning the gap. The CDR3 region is CASSVQGAYNEQFF. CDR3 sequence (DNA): TGTGCCAGCAGTGTGCAAGGAGCCTACAATGAGCAGTTCTTC.

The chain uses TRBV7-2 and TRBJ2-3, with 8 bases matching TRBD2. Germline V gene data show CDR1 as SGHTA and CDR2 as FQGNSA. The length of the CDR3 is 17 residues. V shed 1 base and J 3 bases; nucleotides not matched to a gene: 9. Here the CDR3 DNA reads TGTGCCAGCAGCTTAGTCCCGGGAGGGGGTGGTACAGATACGCAGTATTTT. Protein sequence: CASSLVPGGGGTDTQYF.

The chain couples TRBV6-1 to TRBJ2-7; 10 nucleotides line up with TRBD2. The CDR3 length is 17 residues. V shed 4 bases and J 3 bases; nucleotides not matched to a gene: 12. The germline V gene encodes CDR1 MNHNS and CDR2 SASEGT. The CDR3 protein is CASSASVAGGVGYEQYF. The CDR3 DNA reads TGTGCCAGCAGTGCTTCGGTAGCGGGAGGTGTCGGCTACGAGCAGTACTTC.

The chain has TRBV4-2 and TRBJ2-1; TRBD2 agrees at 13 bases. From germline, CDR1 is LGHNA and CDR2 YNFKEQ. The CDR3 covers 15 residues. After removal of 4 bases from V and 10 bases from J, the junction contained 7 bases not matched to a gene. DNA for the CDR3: TGTGCCAGCAGCCCTCACGGGACTAGCGGGACGGAGCAGTTCTTC. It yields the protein CASSPHGTSGTEQFF.